The T cell receptor (beta chain) under discussion was sequenced for a study of identical twins. MiXCR, applied by TCRdb to the 5' RACE reads, yields one record per CDR3 protein. The repertoire holds about 200,000 distinct CDR3 sequences, 5.5% to 7.5% seen once, with just over 14% in the top ten. This clonotype is a singleton in its sample. CDR3 length equals 12 residues. V lost 2 bases and J 6 bases, leaving 8 bases between the germline ends. CDR1 SNHLY and CDR2 FYNNEI come from the germline V gene. These data are also associated with another study on T cells expressing NK-cell markers.

The TCR originated in a young woman in good health. This chain uses TRBV2 with TRBJ2-7, with a tentative D call TRBD2 (5 bases). Sequenced: CD8+ T cells sorted from blood. In nucleotides, the CDR3 is TGTGCCAGCAGTGAATCGGGATTCGAGCAGTACTTC. This translates into CASSESGFEQYF. Full variable domain (rest looked up from reference TRBV2 and TRBJ2-7): EPEVTQTPSHQVTQMGQEVILRCVPISNHLYFYWYRQILGQKVEFLVSFYNNEISEKSEIFDDQFSVERPDGSNFTLKIRSTKLEDSAMYFCASSESGFEQYFGPGTRLTVT.